This is a list of T cell receptor beta chains from one sample in a study of cytomegalovirus exposure and HLA in healthy donors. TCRdb keeps only in-frame clones here, not all; method: immunoSEQ multiplex PCR. The sample has over 150,000 clones, 70% to 85% seen once. Sequencing input: PBMCs. The receptors derive from a man aged 25-45 years in good health and CMV-seronegative. Both conserved end residues are part of each CDR3. D genes are given only for firm matches. Size tells how often a clone was seen (once, few, many) or the class of an expanded clone, and some rows leave it out.

clone size: few
J gene: TRBJ2-1
V gene: TRBV18
D gene: TRBD2
CDR3 length: 13
CDR3 protein: CASSPVGGNEQFF
CDR3 DNA: TGTGCCAGCTCACCGGTGGGGGGGAATGAGCAGTTCTTC

clone size: .
J gene: TRBJ2-7
V gene: TRBV5-1
D gene: TRBD1
CDR3 length: 14
CDR3 protein: CASSPGTGGYEQYF
CDR3 DNA: TGCGCCAGCAGCCCCGGGACAGGGGGTTACGAGCAGTACTTC

clone size: .
J gene: TRBJ1-2
V gene: TRBV7-9
D gene: .
CDR3 length: 12
CDR3 protein: CSSSLGGDGYTF
CDR3 DNA: TGTTCCAGCAGCTTAGGGGGGGATGGCTACACCTTC

clone size: .
J gene: TRBJ1-1
V gene: TRBV6-4
D gene: .
CDR3 length: 13
CDR3 protein: CASRETRGTEAFF
CDR3 DNA: TGTGCCAGCAGAGAGACTCGGGGCACTGAAGCTTTCTTT

clone size: .
J gene: TRBJ2-7
V gene: TRBV19
D gene: .
CDR3 length: 14
CDR3 protein: CASSSRQGPYEQYF
CDR3 DNA: TGTGCCAGTAGTTCCCGGCAGGGCCCCTACGAGCAGTACTTC

clone size: .
J gene: TRBJ2-2
V gene: TRBV25-1
D gene: .
CDR3 length: 14
CDR3 protein: CASSDIRSGGELFF
CDR3 DNA: TGTGCCAGCAGTGATATTAGATCGGGCGGGGAGCTGTTTTTT

clone size: .
J gene: TRBJ2-7
V gene: TRBV29-1
D gene: .
CDR3 length: 13
CDR3 protein: CSVGTVGTYEQYF
CDR3 DNA: TGCAGCGTTGGGACAGTGGGGACCTACGAGCAGTACTTC

clone size: .
J gene: TRBJ2-3
V gene: TRBV4-1
D gene: TRBD2
CDR3 length: 16
CDR3 protein: CASSQETSGVPDTQYF
CDR3 DNA: TGCGCCAGCAGCCAGGAGACTAGCGGTGTCCCAGATACGCAGTATTTT

clone size: few
J gene: TRBJ1-5
V gene: TRBV6-5
D gene: TRBD1
CDR3 length: 15
CDR3 protein: CASSSHRGGNQPQHF
CDR3 DNA: TGTGCCAGCAGTTCGCACAGGGGTGGGAATCAGCCCCAGCATTTT

clone size: once
J gene: TRBJ2-5
V gene: TRBV18
D gene: .
CDR3 length: 15
CDR3 protein: CASSPSFRGEETQYF
CDR3 DNA: TGTGCCAGCTCACCAAGCTTCCGTGGGGAGGAGACCCAGTACTTC

clone size: .
J gene: TRBJ1-2
V gene: TRBV5-1
D gene: TRBD1
CDR3 length: 14
CDR3 protein: CASSWAGQTDGYTF
CDR3 DNA: TGCGCCAGCAGCTGGGCGGGACAGACGGATGGCTACACCTTC

clone size: .
J gene: TRBJ1-5
V gene: TRBV6-1
D gene: .
CDR3 length: 15
CDR3 protein: CASSMTVDSNQPQNF
CDR3 DNA: TGTGCCAGCAGCATGACAGTGGATAGCAATCAGCCCCAGAATTTT

clone size: .
J gene: TRBJ1-2
V gene: TRBV19
D gene: TRBD1
CDR3 length: 13
CDR3 protein: CASSIRQGRGYTF
CDR3 DNA: TGTGCCAGTAGTATAAGACAGGGTCGTGGCTACACCTTC

clone size: .
J gene: TRBJ1-5
V gene: TRBV6-6
D gene: TRBD1
CDR3 length: 14
CDR3 protein: CASSWTGGDQPQNF
CDR3 DNA: TGTGCCAGCAGTTGGACAGGGGGTGATCAGCCCCAGAATTTT

clone size: .
J gene: TRBJ1-3
V gene: TRBV7-9
D gene: TRBD1
CDR3 length: 17
CDR3 protein: CASSQPAWTGSGNTIYF
CDR3 DNA: TGTGCCAGCAGCCAGCCCGCCTGGACAGGGAGCGGAAACACCATATATTTT

clone size: .
J gene: TRBJ1-4
V gene: TRBV2
D gene: .
CDR3 length: 12
CDR3 protein: CASAREGEKLFF
CDR3 DNA: TGTGCCAGCGCCAGGGAGGGGGAAAAACTGTTTTTT

clone size: .
J gene: TRBJ1-4
V gene: TRBV5-1
D gene: .
CDR3 length: 15
CDR3 protein: CASSLGDTVNEKLFF
CDR3 DNA: TGCGCCAGCAGCTTGGGGGACACCGTGAATGAAAAACTGTTTTTT

clone size: .
J gene: TRBJ1-2
V gene: TRBV5-6
D gene: .
CDR3 length: 14
CDR3 protein: CASSLRGEDYGYTF
CDR3 DNA: TGTGCCAGCAGCTTGCGTGGAGAGGACTATGGCTACACCTTC

clone size: .
J gene: TRBJ1-1
V gene: TRBV9
D gene: TRBD1
CDR3 length: 16
CDR3 protein: CASSPAQGGENTEAFF
CDR3 DNA: TGTGCCAGCAGCCCTGCCCAGGGGGGCGAAAACACTGAAGCTTTCTTT

clone size: .
J gene: TRBJ2-7
V gene: TRBV10-3
D gene: .
CDR3 length: 12
CDR3 protein: CAISRAGYEQYF
CDR3 DNA: TGTGCCATATCGAGGGCGGGGTACGAGCAGTACTTC

clone size: .
J gene: TRBJ1-2
V gene: TRBV5-6
D gene: TRBD1
CDR3 length: 17
CDR3 protein: CASSKGQGGFAGYGYTF
CDR3 DNA: TGTGCCAGCAGCAAGGGACAGGGGGGCTTCGCCGGGTATGGCTACACCTTC

clone size: few
J gene: TRBJ2-5
V gene: TRBV15
D gene: .
CDR3 length: 15
CDR3 protein: CATSRDLAGQETQYF
CDR3 DNA: TGTGCCACCAGCAGAGATCTCGCAGGACAAGAGACCCAGTACTTC

clone size: .
J gene: TRBJ2-5
V gene: TRBV7-8
D gene: TRBD2
CDR3 length: 17
CDR3 protein: CASSLKRLAGAGETQYF
CDR3 DNA: TGTGCCAGCAGCTTAAAGAGGCTAGCGGGGGCCGGGGAGACCCAGTACTTC

clone size: .
J gene: TRBJ2-5
V gene: TRBV7-9
D gene: TRBD1
CDR3 length: 15
CDR3 protein: CSSSPGQGAAETQYF
CDR3 DNA: TGTTCCAGCAGCCCGGGACAGGGGGCGGCGGAGACCCAGTACTTC

clone size: .
J gene: TRBJ2-3
V gene: TRBV28
D gene: TRBD2
CDR3 length: 13
CDR3 protein: CASSFGGAGTQYF
CDR3 DNA: TGTGCCAGCAGTTTCGGGGGGGCGGGTACGCAGTATTTT

clone size: .
J gene: TRBJ1-6
V gene: TRBV30
D gene: .
CDR3 length: 15
CDR3 protein: CAGRVSSSYNSPLHF
CDR3 DNA: TGTGCCGGGAGAGTCTCCAGCTCCTATAATTCACCCCTCCACTTT

clone size: .
J gene: TRBJ2-5
V gene: TRBV4-1
D gene: TRBD2
CDR3 length: 15
CDR3 protein: CASSPTSGYQETQYF
CDR3 DNA: TGCGCCAGCAGCCCGACTAGCGGGTACCAAGAGACCCAGTACTTC

clone size: .
J gene: TRBJ2-7
V gene: TRBV28
D gene: .
CDR3 length: 14
CDR3 protein: CATFPAGAFYEQYF
CDR3 DNA: TGTGCCACTTTTCCGGCAGGGGCGTTCTACGAGCAGTACTTC

clone size: .
J gene: TRBJ2-5
V gene: TRBV7-2
D gene: .
CDR3 length: 13
CDR3 protein: CASSPGVRETQYF
CDR3 DNA: TGTGCCAGCAGCCCGGGAGTTCGAGAGACCCAGTACTTC

clone size: few
J gene: TRBJ2-5
V gene: TRBV19
D gene: TRBD2
CDR3 length: 16
CDR3 protein: CASSPRTSGGEQTQYF
CDR3 DNA: TGTGCCAGTAGTCCCCGGACTAGCGGGGGGGAACAGACCCAGTACTTC

clone size: .
J gene: TRBJ2-7
V gene: TRBV2
D gene: TRBD1
CDR3 length: 15
CDR3 protein: CASSRDRGLSYEQYF
CDR3 DNA: TGTGCCAGCTCGAGAGACAGGGGGCTATCCTACGAGCAGTACTTC

clone size: few
J gene: TRBJ2-7
V gene: TRBV7-2
D gene: .
CDR3 length: 15
CDR3 protein: CASSLAHLGSYEQYF
CDR3 DNA: TGTGCCAGCAGCTTAGCACATCTAGGCTCCTACGAGCAGTACTTC

clone size: .
J gene: TRBJ2-7
V gene: TRBV4-2
D gene: .
CDR3 length: 15
CDR3 protein: CASSQEKEIFYEQYF
CDR3 DNA: TGTGCCAGCAGCCAAGAGAAGGAGATCTTCTACGAGCAGTACTTC

clone size: .
J gene: TRBJ2-7
V gene: TRBV7-9
D gene: TRBD1
CDR3 length: 14
CDR3 protein: CASRGTGSIREQYF
CDR3 DNA: TGTGCCAGCAGAGGGACAGGGTCCATTAGGGAGCAGTACTTC